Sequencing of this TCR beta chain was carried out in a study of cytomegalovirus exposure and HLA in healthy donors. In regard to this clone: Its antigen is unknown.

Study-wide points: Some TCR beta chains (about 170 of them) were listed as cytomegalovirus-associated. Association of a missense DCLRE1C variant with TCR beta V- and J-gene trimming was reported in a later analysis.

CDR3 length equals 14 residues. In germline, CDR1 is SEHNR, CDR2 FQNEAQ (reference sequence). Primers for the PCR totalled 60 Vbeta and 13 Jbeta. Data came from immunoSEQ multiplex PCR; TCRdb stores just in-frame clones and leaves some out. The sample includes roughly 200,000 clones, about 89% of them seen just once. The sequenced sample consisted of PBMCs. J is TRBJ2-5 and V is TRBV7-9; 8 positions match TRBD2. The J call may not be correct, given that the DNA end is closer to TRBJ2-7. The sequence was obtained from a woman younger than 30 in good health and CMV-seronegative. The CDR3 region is CASSLGLDTYEQYF. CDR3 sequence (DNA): TGTGCCAGCAGCCTGGGACTAGACACCTACGAGCAGTACTTC.